These T cell receptor beta chains were read from a single sample in a study of blood T cell repertoires in COVID-19. Produced via immunoSEQ multiplex PCR; TCRdb's table is partial and in-frame only. The sample carries 320,000 or so clones, over 75% recorded once. Source material: PBMCs or T cells enriched from blood (not recorded which). These receptors originate from a woman aged 25 to 39 who had recovered from COVID-19. Each CDR3 is given without its conserved first and last residue. Clone size, where shown, is once, few, many, or a class for clones that have expanded.

size	J	V	CDR3
NA	TRBJ1-1	TRBV29-1	SVPGQGRWGTEAF
NA	TRBJ1-2	TRBV12-5	ASGPDVGGRA
NA	TRBJ1-2	TRBV7-2	ASSLGQNYGYT
NA	TRBJ1-1	TRBV11-2	ASSSRQTNTEAF
NA	TRBJ2-6	TRBV27	ASSLVGQGPGANVLT
NA	TRBJ2-1	TRBV11-2	ASSLGLRGGRNEQF
NA	TRBJ1-2	TRBV12-5	ASGDRGSGYT
NA	TRBJ2-7	TRBV11-2	ASSLVRVGYEQY
NA	TRBJ1-6	TRBV6-6	ASRFDRSNNSPLH
NA	TRBJ2-1	TRBV5-4	ASSLAGRGDEQF
NA	TRBJ2-1	TRBV6-5	SCRLSSYNEQF
NA	TRBJ2-1	TRBV5-1	ASSLENSYNEQF
NA	TRBJ1-4	TRBV2	ASRDRGEKLF
NA	TRBJ1-6	TRBV28	ASSLTSDNSPLH
NA	TRBJ1-1	TRBV3-1/TRBV3-2	ASSQKRGNTEAF
few	TRBJ1-3	TRBV7-8	ASSTRWEKGDTIY
NA	TRBJ1-3	TRBV30	AWRKQETGNTIY
NA	TRBJ1-5	TRBV27	ASSNRGANQPQH
NA	TRBJ1-6	TRBV5-1	ASSTGQGVISPLH
once	TRBJ1-1	TRBV9	ASSPRDSMGNTEAF
NA	TRBJ2-7	TRBV7-2	ASSRPAGTSRSGPY
NA	TRBJ2-7	TRBV12-3/TRBV12-4	ASRTNSYEQY
NA	TRBJ1-2	TRBV6-2/TRBV6-3	ASSYGQGAIYGYT